The subject of this entry is one TCR beta chain. Its antigen is unknown. The CDR3 spans 15 residues. Germline V gene lookup returns CDR1 KGHSH and CDR2 LQKENI. V was cut by 2 bases and J by 7 bases, with 15 bases left in between. The selected patients with pancreatic ductal adenocarcinoma had surgery but no neoadjuvant therapy. The data originate from a study of T cells in pancreatic ductal adenocarcinoma. Study conclusions and caveats: No significant tumor-blood clonality difference; means were about 0.11 and 0.072.

Measured with immunoSEQ multiplex PCR; TCRdb has only the in-frame clones, and not every one. This table holds 85,000 to 120,000 clones, nearly 95% found once. This clonotype was sampled from a human donor with pancreatic ductal adenocarcinoma. The chain uses TRBV18 and TRBJ2-1, with a possible D match to TRBD1 (5 bases). The specimen was PBMCs. The CDR3 region is CASSPNFPGMNEQFF. Here the CDR3 DNA reads TGTGCCAGCTCACCAAATTTTCCAGGGATGAATGAGCAGTTCTTC.